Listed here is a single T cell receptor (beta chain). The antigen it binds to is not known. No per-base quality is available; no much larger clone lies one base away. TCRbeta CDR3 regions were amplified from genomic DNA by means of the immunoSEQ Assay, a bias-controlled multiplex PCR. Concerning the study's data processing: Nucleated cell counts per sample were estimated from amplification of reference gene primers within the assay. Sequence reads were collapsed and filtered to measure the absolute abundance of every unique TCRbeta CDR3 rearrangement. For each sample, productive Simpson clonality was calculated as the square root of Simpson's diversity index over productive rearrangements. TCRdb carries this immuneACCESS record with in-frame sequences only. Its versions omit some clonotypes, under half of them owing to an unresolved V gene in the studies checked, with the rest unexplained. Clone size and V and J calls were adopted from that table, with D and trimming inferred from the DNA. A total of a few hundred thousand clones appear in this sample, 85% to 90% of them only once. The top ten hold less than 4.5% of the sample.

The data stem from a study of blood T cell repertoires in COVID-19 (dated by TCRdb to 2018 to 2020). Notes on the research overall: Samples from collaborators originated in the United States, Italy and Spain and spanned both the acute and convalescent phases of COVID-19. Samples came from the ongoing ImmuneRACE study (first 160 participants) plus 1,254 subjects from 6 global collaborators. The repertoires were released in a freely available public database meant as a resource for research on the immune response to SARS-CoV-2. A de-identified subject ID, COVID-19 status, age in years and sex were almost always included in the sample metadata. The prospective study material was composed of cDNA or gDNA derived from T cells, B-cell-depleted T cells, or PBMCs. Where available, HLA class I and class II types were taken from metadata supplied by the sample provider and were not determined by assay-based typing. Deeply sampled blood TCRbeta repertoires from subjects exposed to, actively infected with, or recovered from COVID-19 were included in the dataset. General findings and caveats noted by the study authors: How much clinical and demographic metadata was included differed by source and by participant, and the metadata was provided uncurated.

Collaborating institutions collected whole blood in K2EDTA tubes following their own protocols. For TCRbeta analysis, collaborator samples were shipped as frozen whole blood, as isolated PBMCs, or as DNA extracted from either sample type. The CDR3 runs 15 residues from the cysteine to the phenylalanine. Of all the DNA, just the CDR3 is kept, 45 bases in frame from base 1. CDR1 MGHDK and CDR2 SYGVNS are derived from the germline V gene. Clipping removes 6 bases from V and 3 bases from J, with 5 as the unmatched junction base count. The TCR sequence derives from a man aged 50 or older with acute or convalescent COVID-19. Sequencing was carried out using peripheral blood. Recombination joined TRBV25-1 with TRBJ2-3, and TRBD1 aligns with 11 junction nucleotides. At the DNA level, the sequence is TGTGCCAGCAGCCGGACAGGGGGCTGGACAGATACGCAGTATTTT. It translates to CASSRTGGWTDTQYF.